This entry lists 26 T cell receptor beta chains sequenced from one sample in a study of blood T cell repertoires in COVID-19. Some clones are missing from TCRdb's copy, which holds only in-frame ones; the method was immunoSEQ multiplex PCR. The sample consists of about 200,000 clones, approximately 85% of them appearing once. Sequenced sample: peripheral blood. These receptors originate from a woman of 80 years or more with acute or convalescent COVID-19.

For the CDR3, the DNA is TGTGCCAGCAGTGGCGGGATCGGGTCTATGAACACTGAAGCTTTCTTT. Translation gives CASSGGIGSMNTEAFF. The rearrangement links TRBV6-1 to TRBJ1-1; D is undetermined. The V and J ends lost 4 bases and 0 bases respectively, with 15 bases between them. The CDR3 runs 16 residues. Germline CDR1 and CDR2: MNHNS and SASEGT.

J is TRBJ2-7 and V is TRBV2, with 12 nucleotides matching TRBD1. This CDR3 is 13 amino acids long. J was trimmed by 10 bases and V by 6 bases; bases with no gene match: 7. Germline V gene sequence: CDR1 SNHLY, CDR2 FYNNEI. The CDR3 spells CASSLGQGAKQYF. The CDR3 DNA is TGTGCCAGCAGCTTGGGACAGGGGGCCAAACAGTACTTC.

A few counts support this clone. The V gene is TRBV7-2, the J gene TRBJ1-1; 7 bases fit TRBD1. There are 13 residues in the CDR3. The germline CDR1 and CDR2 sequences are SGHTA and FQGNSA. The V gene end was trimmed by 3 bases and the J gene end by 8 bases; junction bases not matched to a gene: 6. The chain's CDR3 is CASSFLRQGEAFF. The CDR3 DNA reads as TGTGCCAGCAGCTTCCTACGACAGGGAGAAGCTTTCTTT.

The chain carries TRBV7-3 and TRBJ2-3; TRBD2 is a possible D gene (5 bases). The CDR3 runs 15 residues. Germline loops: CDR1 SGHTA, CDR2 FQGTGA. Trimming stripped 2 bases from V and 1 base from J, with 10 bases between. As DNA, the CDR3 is TGTGCCAGCAGCTTAGGACTGGGTGGCACAGATACGCAGTATTTT. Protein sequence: CASSLGLGGTDTQYF.

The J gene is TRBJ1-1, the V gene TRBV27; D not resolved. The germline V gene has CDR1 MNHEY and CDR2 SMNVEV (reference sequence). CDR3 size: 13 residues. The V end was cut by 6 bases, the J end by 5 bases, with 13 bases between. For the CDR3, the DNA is TGTGCCAGCAGCGTGGCGGGGAGGACTGAAGCTTTCTTT. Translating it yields CASSVAGRTEAFF.

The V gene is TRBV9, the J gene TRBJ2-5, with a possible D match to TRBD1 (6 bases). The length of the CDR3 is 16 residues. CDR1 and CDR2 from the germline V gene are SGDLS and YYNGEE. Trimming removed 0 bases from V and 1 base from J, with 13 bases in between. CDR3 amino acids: CASSVAVGAPQETQYF. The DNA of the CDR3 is TGTGCCAGCAGCGTAGCTGTGGGGGCCCCCCAAGAGACCCAGTACTTC.

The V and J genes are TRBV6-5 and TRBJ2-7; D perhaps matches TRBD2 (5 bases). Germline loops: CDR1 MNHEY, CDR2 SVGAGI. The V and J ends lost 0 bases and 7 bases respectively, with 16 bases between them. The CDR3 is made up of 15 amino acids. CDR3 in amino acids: CASSYSTYRGKEQYF. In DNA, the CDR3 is TGTGCCAGCAGTTACTCGACTTATCGGGGTAAGGAGCAGTACTTC.

The CDR3 DNA reads TGTGCCAGCAGTTATAAAGGGCCCCGGGGTGAAAAACTGTTTTTT. Translated, it gives CASSYKGPRGEKLFF. The chain recombines TRBV28 with TRBJ1-4; D unclear. The CDR3 length is 15 residues. Per germline, CDR1 MDHEN and CDR2 SYDVKM. Trimming stripped 4 bases from V and 7 bases from J, with 16 bases between.

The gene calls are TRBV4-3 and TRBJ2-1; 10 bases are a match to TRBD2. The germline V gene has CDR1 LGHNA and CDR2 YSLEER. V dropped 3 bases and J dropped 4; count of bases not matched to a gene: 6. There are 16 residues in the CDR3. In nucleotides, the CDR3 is TGCGCCAGCAGCCAGGACCAAGCGGGAGGGTACAATGAGCAGTTCTTC. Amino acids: CASSQDQAGGYNEQFF.

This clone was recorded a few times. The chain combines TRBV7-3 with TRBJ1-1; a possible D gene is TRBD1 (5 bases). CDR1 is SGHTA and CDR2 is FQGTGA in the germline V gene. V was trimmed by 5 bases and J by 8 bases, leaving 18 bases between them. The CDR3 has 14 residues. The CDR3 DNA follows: TGTGCCAGCAGCCAAGGGGCGGCGAGTCAAGAAGCTTTCTTT. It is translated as CASSQGAASQEAFF.

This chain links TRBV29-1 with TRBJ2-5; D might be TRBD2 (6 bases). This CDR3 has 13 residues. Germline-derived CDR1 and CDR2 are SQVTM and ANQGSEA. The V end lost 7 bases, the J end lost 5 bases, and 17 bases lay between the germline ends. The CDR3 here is CSGGGTASETQYF. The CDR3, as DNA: TGCAGCGGTGGGGGGACGGCCTCGGAGACCCAGTACTTC.

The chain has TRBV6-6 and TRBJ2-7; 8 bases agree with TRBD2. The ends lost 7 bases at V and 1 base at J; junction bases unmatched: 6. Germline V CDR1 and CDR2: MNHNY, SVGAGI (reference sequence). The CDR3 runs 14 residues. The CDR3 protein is CASTSSGRSYEQYF. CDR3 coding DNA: TGTGCCAGCACATCCAGCGGGAGATCCTACGAGCAGTACTTC.

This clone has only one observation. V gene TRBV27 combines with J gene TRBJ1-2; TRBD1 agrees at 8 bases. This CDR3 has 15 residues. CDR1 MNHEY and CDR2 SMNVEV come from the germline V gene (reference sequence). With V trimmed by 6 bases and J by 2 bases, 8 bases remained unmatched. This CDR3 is CASRLHDRGNYGYTF. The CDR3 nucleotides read TGTGCCAGCAGACTCCACGACAGGGGAAACTATGGCTACACCTTC.

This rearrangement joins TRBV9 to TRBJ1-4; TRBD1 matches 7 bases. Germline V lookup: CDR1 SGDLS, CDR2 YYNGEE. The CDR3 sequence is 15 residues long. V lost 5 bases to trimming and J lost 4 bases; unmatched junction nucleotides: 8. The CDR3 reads CASRPTGNVNEKLFF. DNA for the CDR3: TGTGCCAGCAGACCGACAGGGAATGTTAATGAAAAACTGTTTTTT. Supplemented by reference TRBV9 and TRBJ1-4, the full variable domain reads DSGVTQTPKHLITATGQRVTLRCSPRSGDLSVYWYQQSLDQGLQFLIQYYNGEERAKGNILERFSAQQFPDLHSELNLSSLELGDSALYFCASRPTGNVNEKLFFGSGTQLSVL.

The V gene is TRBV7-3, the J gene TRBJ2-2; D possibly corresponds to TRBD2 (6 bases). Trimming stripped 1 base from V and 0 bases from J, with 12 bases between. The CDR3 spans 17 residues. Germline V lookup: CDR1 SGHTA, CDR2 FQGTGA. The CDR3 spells CASSLNSGGANTGELFF. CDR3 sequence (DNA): TGTGCCAGCAGCTTAAACTCCGGGGGAGCGAACACCGGGGAGCTGTTTTTT.

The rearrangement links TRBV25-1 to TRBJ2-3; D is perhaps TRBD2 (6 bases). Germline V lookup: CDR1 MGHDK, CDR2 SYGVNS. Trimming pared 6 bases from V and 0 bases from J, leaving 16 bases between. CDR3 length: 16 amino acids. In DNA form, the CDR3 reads TGTGCCAGCAGCGAAGGGCTAGCGACTAGCACAGATACGCAGTATTTT. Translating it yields CASSEGLATSTDTQYF.

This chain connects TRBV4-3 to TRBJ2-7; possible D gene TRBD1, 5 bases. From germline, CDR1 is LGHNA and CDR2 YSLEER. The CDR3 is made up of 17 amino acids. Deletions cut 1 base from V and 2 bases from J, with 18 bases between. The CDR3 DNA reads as TGCGCCAGCAGCCAAGGCAACCCGAGGCAGGGTCCCTACGAGCAGTACTTC. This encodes CASSQGNPRQGPYEQYF.

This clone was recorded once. The DNA of the CDR3 is TGTGCCAGCTCACTGAAGGACAGCCTCCCAGGGACCCAGTACTTC. It codes for CASSLKDSLPGTQYF. The chain recombines TRBV18 with TRBJ2-5; TRBD1 is a possible D gene (6 bases). CDR3 size: 15 residues. V was cut by 4 bases and J by 7 bases, with 19 bases left in between. The germline CDR1 and CDR2 sequences are KGHSH and LQKENI.

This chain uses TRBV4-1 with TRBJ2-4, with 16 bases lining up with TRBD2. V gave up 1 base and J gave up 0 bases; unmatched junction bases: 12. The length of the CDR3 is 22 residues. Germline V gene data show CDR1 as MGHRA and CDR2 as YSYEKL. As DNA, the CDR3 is TGCGCCAGCAGCCAAGGCCTACAATCCGGGACTAGCGGGAGGGTAGCCAAAAACATTCAGTACTTC. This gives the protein CASSQGLQSGTSGRVAKNIQYF.

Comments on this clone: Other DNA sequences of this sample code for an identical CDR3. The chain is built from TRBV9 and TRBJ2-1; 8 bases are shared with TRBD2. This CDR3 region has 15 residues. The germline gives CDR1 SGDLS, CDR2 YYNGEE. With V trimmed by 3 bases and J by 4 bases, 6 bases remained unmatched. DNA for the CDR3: TGTGCCAGCAGCGCCACTAGCGGAGATTACAATGAGCAGTTCTTC. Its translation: CASSATSGDYNEQFF.

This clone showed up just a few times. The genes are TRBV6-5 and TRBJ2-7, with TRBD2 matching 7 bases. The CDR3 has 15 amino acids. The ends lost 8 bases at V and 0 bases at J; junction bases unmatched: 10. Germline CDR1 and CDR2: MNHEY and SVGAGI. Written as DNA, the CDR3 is TGTGCCAGCGGATGGGGGGGATCAAGCTCCTACGAGCAGTACTTC. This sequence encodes CASGWGGSSSYEQYF.

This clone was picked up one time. CDR3 amino acids: CASSSLGQGGEKLFF. The CDR3 DNA follows: TGTGCCAGCAGCTCCTTGGGGCAGGGCGGAGAAAAACTGTTTTTT. This chain links TRBV7-2 with TRBJ1-4; maybe TRBD1 (5 bases). V lost 4 bases to trimming and J lost 8 bases, with 17 bases between them. This CDR3 has 15 residues. CDR1 is SGHTA and CDR2 is FQGNSA in the germline V gene.

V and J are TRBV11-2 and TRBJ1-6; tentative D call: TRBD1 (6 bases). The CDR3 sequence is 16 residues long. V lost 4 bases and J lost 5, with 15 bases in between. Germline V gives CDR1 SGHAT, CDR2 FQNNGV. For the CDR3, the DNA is TGTGCCAGCAGCTATAAGGGGGGGGCGAATAATTCACCCCTCCACTTT. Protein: CASSYKGGANNSPLHF. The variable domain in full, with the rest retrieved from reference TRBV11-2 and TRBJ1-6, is EAGVAQSPRYKIIEKRQSVAFWCNPISGHATLYWYQQILGQGPKLLIQFQNNGVVDDSQLPKDRFSAERLKGVDSTLKIQPAKLEDSAVYLCASSYKGGANNSPLHFGNGTRLTVT.

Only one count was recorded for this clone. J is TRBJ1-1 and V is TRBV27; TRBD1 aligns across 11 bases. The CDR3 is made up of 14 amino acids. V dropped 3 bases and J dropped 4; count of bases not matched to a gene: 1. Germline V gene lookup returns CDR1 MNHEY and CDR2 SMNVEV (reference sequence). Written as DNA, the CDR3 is TGTGCCAGCAGTTTCGGGACAGGGGGCACTGAAGCTTTCTTT. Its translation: CASSFGTGGTEAFF.

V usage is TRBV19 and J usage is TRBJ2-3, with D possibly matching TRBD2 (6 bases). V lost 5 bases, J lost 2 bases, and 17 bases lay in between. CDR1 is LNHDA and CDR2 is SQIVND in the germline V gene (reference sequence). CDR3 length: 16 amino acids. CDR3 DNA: TGTGCCAGTAGTGCCCGACTAGGAGTGTTCACAGATACGCAGTATTTT. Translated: CASSARLGVFTDTQYF.

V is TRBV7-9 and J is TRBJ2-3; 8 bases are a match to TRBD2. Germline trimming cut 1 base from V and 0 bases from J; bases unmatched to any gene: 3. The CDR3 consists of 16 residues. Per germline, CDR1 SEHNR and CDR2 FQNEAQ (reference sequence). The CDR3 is CASSLGLATSTDTQYF. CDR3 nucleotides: TGTGCCAGCAGCTTAGGACTAGCGACTAGCACAGATACGCAGTATTTT.